These 19 T cell receptor beta chains came from one sample sequenced in a study of CD8 T cells in Susac syndrome (dated by TCRdb to about 2019). Libraries came from the immunoSEQ multiplex PCR assay. RNA was extracted with the RNeasy kit and roughly 0.45 to 1 ug was reverse transcribed using random hexamers. TCRdb reran the public reads through fastp at Q25 and MiXCR, keeping productive beta chains. Each entry is one CDR3 protein sequence, shown with its most common DNA and genes. The sample has some 110,000 distinct CDR3 sequences on record, approximately 93% of them singletons. The ten largest clones represent about 0.09% of the sample. The sample comprised CD4+ T cells from PBMCs. Source of these receptors: a human donor with multiple sclerosis.

V is TRBV2 and J is TRBJ1-2, with 9 bases matching TRBD1. The junction had 12 bases not matched to a gene; V was cut back by 2 bases and J by 8 bases. The CDR3 is 16 amino acids. CDR1 and CDR2 from the germline V gene are SNHLY and FYNNEI. The CDR3 protein is CASSELGQGSLNGYTF. The DNA of the CDR3 is TGTGCCAGCAGTGAACTCGGACAGGGGTCCCTTAACGGCTACACCTTC.

There are a few counts of this clonotype. In DNA form, the CDR3 reads TGCAGTGGACTAGCTTTGGATACGCAGTATTTT. Amino acids: CSGLALDTQYF. The gene calls are TRBV20-1 and TRBJ2-3; 7 bases are a match to TRBD2. J gave up 6 bases and V 7 bases, and 4 bases lay outside the gene matches. Germline V gene sequence: CDR1 DFQATT, CDR2 SNEGSKA (reference sequence). The CDR3 covers 11 residues.

CDR3 bases: TGTGCCAGCAGCTGGGACAGGGGGCTCACTGAAGCTTTCTTT. Protein product: CASSWDRGLTEAFF. The chain couples TRBV5-6 to TRBJ1-1, with 12 bases lining up with TRBD1. The germline gives CDR1 SGHDT, CDR2 YYEEEE. The trim removed 3 bases at V and 4 bases at J, leaving 1 base unmatched. The CDR3 covers 14 residues.

The V call is TRBV20-1, the J call TRBJ2-7; perhaps D is TRBD1 or TRBD2 (5 bases each). The V end was cut by 6 bases, the J end by 7 bases, with 22 bases between. Germline V lookup: CDR1 DFQATT, CDR2 SNEGSKA (reference sequence). The CDR3 has 14 residues. The CDR3 region is CSARTPGARDEQYF. Here the CDR3 DNA reads TGCAGTGCCCGAACTCCCGGGGCTCGGGATGAGCAGTACTTC.

The gene calls are TRBV7-8 and TRBJ2-2, with 8 bases matching TRBD1. This CDR3 has 14 residues. V trimming: 2 bases; J trimming: 6 bases; junction bases outside the gene matches: 2. Germline assignment: CDR1 SGHVS and CDR2 FQNEAQ. CDR3 coding DNA: TGTGCCAGCAGCTTAAGGACAGGGCCCGGGGAGCTGTTTTTT. Translated, it gives CASSLRTGPGELFF.

The rearrangement links TRBV6-5 to TRBJ1-2; D gene ambiguous. This CDR3 region has 15 residues. V lost 2 bases to trimming and J lost 2 bases, with 12 bases between them. Germline V gene sequence: CDR1 MNHEY, CDR2 SVGAGI. The CDR3 spells CASSYLTTLNYGYTF. The CDR3 DNA reads TGTGCCAGCAGTTACCTCACCACACTGAACTATGGCTACACCTTC.

This clonotype has a single count. This chain connects TRBV7-2 to TRBJ2-1; 7 positions match TRBD2. V lost 4 bases, J lost 1 base, and 4 bases stayed unmatched. The CDR3 has 15 residues. Germline V CDR1 and CDR2: SGHTA, FQGNSA. The CDR3 DNA reads as TGTGCCAGCAGCTCGGCGGGGGTATCCTACAATGAGCAGTTCTTC. Protein product: CASSSAGVSYNEQFF. Full variable domain (remainder filled in from reference TRBV7-2 and TRBJ2-1): GAGVSQSPSNKVTEKGKDVELRCDPISGHTALYWYRQSLGQGLEFLIYFQGNSAPDKSGLPSDRFSAERTGGSVSTLTIQRTQQEDSAVYLCASSSAGVSYNEQFFGPGTRLTVL.

The gene calls are TRBV3-1 and TRBJ2-2; 9 nucleotides line up with TRBD2. The germline V gene has CDR1 LGHDT and CDR2 YNNKEL (reference sequence). The CDR3 covers 15 residues. Germline trimming cut 1 base from V and 5 bases from J; bases unmatched to any gene: 2. CDR3 residues: CASSQVSGGTGELFF. In DNA, the CDR3 is TGTGCCAGCAGCCAAGTTAGCGGGGGAACCGGGGAGCTGTTTTTT.

This clonotype has only a few counts. Sequence at one end of the junction differs from germline and may be a read error. V is TRBV6-5 and J is TRBJ1-1; D gene unclear. Germline CDR1 MNHEY, CDR2 SVGAGI. The CDR3 loop spans 11 amino acids. The CDR3 coding sequence is TGTGCCAGCAGTTCCTCCTCATTTGCTTTTTTT. Its translation: CASSSSSFAFF.

The chain has TRBV4-1 and TRBJ1-2; the D is unclear. CDR1 and CDR2 from the germline V gene are MGHRA and YSYEKL. Trimming took off 0 bases at V and 5 bases at J, with 4 bases between the two ends. The CDR3 runs 12 residues. In DNA form, the CDR3 reads TGCGCCAGCAGCCAAGATTTGTATGGCTACACCTTC. Residues: CASSQDLYGYTF.

The gene calls are TRBV7-9 and TRBJ2-5, with D tentatively TRBD2 (6 bases). This CDR3 spans 15 amino acids. The V and J ends lost 1 base and 5 bases respectively, with 14 bases between them. The germline V gene encodes CDR1 SEHNR and CDR2 FQNEAQ (reference sequence). This chain's CDR3 is CASSLVFSGVETQYF. The DNA for the CDR3 is TGTGCCAGCAGCTTAGTTTTCTCGGGAGTGGAGACCCAGTACTTC.

The chain carries TRBV20-1 and TRBJ2-3, with 7 bases that match TRBD2. Per germline, CDR1 DFQATT and CDR2 SNEGSKA (reference sequence). This CDR3 is built from 16 residues. Trimming cost V 5 bases and J 3 bases; bases outside gene matches: 14. CDR3 DNA sequence: TGCAGTGCTCAACTCAAGCGGGGCGTGAAGACAGATACGCAGTATTTT. Protein product: CSAQLKRGVKTDTQYF.

This chain joins TRBV9 and TRBJ1-4; D is undetermined. Germline V gene sequence: CDR1 SGDLS, CDR2 YYNGEE. Trimming stripped 4 bases from V and 5 bases from J, with 9 bases between. The CDR3 spans 13 residues. In DNA, the CDR3 is TGTGCCAGCAGCCCTTATACCAATGAAAAACTGTTTTTT. This codes for CASSPYTNEKLFF. The variable domain in full, with the rest retrieved from reference TRBV9 and TRBJ1-4, is DSGVTQTPKHLITATGQRVTLRCSPRSGDLSVYWYQQSLDQGLQFLIQYYNGEERAKGNILERFSAQQFPDLHSELNLSSLELGDSALYFCASSPYTNEKLFFGSGTQLSVL.

The J gene is TRBJ1-3, the V gene TRBV11-2, with 7 positions matching TRBD1. The CDR3 runs to 19 residues. Germline CDR1 is SGHAT and CDR2 is FQNNGV. Germline trimming cut 4 bases from V and 0 bases from J; bases unmatched to any gene: 15. CDR3 nucleotide sequence: TGTGCCAGCAGCTCGACCGGGACAGTGAACCAACACTCTGGAAACACCATATATTTT. Its translation is CASSSTGTVNQHSGNTIYF.

The chain recombines TRBV18 with TRBJ2-7; D gene unclear. There are 14 residues in the CDR3. Trimming removed 2 bases from V and 0 bases from J, with 8 bases in between. From germline, CDR1 is KGHSH and CDR2 LQKENI. The CDR3 here is CASSPEFSSYEQYF. DNA for the CDR3: TGTGCCAGCTCACCAGAGTTCAGCTCCTACGAGCAGTACTTC.

The chain employs TRBV4-2 and TRBJ1-4, with D hard to call. Looked up from germline, CDR1 is LGHNA and CDR2 is YNFKEQ. The V and J ends lost 4 bases and 7 bases respectively, with 13 bases between them. The CDR3 contains 14 residues. CDR3 DNA: TGTGCCAGCAGCCTAAATACGGGAGGTGAAAAACTGTTTTTT. This codes for CASSLNTGGEKLFF.

This chain connects TRBV6-5 to TRBJ1-1; 8 bases fit TRBD1. CDR3 size: 13 residues. The V gene end was trimmed by 5 bases and the J gene end by 6 bases; junction bases not matched to a gene: 5. Per germline, CDR1 MNHEY and CDR2 SVGAGI. The CDR3 DNA sequence: TGTGCCAGCAGTCGGACAGGGTCTGCTGAAGCTTTCTTT. Translating gives CASSRTGSAEAFF.

The V and J genes are TRBV20-1 and TRBJ2-5, with a weak D call TRBD2 (5 bases). CDR3 size: 16 residues. V gave up 3 bases and J gave up 1 base, with 18 bases separating them. Germline values: CDR1 DFQATT, CDR2 SNEGSKA (reference sequence). The CDR3 region has the DNA TGCAGTGCTAGGTCCAGGCTAGCAGAGATCCAAGAGACCCAGTACTTC. Its protein is CSARSRLAEIQETQYF.

The rearrangement links TRBV5-1 to TRBJ2-5; D is undetermined. Trimming shortened V by 7 bases and J by 3 bases, and 19 bases separated the two germline ends. Looked up from germline, CDR1 is SGHRS and CDR2 is YFSETQ. The CDR3 has 15 residues. Here the CDR3 reads CASFPISTPKETQYF. CDR3 nucleotide sequence: TGCGCCAGCTTCCCTATTTCGACTCCTAAAGAGACCCAGTACTTC.